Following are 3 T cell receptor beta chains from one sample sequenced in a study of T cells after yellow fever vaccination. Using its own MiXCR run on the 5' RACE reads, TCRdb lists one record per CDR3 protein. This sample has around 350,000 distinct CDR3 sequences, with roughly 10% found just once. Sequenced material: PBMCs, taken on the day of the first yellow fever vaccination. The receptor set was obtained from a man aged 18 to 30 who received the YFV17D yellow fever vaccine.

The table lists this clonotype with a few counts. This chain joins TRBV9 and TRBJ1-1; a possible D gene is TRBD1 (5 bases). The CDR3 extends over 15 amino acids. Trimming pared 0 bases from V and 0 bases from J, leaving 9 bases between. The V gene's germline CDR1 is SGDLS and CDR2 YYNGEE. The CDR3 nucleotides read TGTGCCAGCAGCGTAGGTCTGGGGGTGAACACTGAAGCTTTCTTT. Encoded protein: CASSVGLGVNTEAFF. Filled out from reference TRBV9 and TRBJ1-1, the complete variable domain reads DSGVTQTPKHLITATGQRVTLRCSPRSGDLSVYWYQQSLDQGLQFLIQYYNGEERAKGNILERFSAQQFPDLHSELNLSSLELGDSALYFCASSVGLGVNTEAFFGQGTRLTVV.

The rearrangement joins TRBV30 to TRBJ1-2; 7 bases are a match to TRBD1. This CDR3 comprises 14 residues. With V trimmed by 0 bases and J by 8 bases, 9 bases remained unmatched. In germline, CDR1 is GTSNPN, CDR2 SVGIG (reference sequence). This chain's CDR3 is CAWSVGQGVGGYTF. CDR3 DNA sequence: TGTGCCTGGAGTGTAGGGCAGGGGGTAGGAGGCTACACCTTC. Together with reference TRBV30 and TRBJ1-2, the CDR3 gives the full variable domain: SQTIHQWPATLVQPVGSPLSLECTVEGTSNPNLYWYRQAAGRGLQLLFYSVGIGQISSEVPQNLSASRPQDRQFILSSKKLLLSDSGFYLCAWSVGQGVGGYTFGSGTRLTVV.

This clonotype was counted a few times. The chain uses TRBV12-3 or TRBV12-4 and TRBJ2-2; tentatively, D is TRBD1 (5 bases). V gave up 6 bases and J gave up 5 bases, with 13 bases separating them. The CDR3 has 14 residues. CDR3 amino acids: CASSLPAGTGELFF. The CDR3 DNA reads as TGTGCCAGCAGCCTCCCGGCAGGGACCGGGGAGCTGTTTTTT.